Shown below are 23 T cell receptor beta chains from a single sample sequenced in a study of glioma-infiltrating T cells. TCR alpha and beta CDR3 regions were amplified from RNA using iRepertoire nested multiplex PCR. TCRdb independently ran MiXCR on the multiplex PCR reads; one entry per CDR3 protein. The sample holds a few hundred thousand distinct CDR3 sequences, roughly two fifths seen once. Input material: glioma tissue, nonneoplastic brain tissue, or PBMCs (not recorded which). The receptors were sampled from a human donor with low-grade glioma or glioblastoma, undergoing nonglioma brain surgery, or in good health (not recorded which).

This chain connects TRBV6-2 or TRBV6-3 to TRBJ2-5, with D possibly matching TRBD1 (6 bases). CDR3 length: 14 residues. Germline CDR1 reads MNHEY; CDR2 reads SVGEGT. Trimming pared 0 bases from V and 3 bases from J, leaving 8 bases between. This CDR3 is CASSYSTGKETQYF. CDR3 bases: TGTGCCAGCAGTTACTCGACAGGAAAAGAGACCCAGTACTTC.

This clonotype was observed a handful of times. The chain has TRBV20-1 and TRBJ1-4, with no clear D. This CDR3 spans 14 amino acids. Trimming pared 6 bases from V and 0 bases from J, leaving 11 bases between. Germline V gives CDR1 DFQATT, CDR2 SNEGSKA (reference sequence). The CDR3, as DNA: TGCAGTGCCCCCGTTACAGCAACTAATGAAAAACTGTTTTTT. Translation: CSAPVTATNEKLFF.

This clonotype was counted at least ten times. CDR3 sequence reads: CASRSKEVTQYF. The CDR3 nucleotides read TGTGCCAGCAGGTCCAAGGAGGTGACCCAGTACTTC. The chain employs TRBV6-2 or TRBV6-3 and TRBJ2-5; a weak D match, TRBD2 (5 bases). V gave up 6 bases and J gave up 7 bases, with 12 bases separating them. The germline V gene encodes CDR1 MNHEY and CDR2 SVGEGT. The CDR3 consists of 12 residues.

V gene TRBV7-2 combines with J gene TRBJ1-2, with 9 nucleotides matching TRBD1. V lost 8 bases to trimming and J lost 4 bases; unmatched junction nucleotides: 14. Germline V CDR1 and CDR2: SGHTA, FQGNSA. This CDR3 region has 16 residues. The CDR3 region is CASGSTGTGSAYGYTF. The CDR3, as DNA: TGTGCCAGCGGCTCAACCGGGACAGGGAGTGCCTATGGCTACACCTTC.

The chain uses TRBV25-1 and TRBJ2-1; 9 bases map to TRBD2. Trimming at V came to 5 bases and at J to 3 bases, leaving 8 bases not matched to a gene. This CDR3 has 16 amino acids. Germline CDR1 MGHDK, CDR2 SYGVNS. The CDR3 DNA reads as TGTGCCAGCAGTTGGGGTAGCGGGAGCTTCTACAATGAGCAGTTCTTC. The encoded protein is CASSWGSGSFYNEQFF.

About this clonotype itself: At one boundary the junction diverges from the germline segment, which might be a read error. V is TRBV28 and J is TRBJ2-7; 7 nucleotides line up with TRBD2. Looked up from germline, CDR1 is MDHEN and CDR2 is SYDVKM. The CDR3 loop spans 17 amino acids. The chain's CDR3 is CASSLGLRGEGSYERYF. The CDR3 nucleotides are TGTGCCAGCAGTTTAGGCCTCCGGGGGGAGGGCTCCTACGAGCGGTACTTC.

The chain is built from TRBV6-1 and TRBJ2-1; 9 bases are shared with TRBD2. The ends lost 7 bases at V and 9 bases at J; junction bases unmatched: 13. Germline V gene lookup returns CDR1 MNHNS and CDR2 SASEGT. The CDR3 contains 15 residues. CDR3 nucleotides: TGTGCCAGCATCGCAGATCTAGCGGGACGGGGTGAGCAGTTCTTC. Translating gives CASIADLAGRGEQFF.

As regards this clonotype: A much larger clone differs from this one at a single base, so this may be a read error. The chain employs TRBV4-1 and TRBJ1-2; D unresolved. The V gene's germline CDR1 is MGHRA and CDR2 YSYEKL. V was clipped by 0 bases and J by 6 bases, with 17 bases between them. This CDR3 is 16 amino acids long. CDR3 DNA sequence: TGCGCCAGCAGCCAAGATCCCCTGAGTAGGCTGAATGGCTACACCTTC. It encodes CASSQDPLSRLNGYTF.

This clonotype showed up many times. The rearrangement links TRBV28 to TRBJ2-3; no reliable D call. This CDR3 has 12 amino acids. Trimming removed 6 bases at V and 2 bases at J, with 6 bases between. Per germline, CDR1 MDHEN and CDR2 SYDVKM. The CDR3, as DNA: TGTGCCAGCAGCCGTTTCACAGATACGCAGTATTTT. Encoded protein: CASSRFTDTQYF.

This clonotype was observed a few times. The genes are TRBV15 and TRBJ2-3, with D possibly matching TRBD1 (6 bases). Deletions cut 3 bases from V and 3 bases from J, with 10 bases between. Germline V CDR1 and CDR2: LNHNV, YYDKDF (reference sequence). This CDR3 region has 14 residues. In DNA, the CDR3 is TGTGCCACCAGCAGGGCAGGGGAGACAGATACGCAGTATTTT. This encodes CATSRAGETDTQYF.

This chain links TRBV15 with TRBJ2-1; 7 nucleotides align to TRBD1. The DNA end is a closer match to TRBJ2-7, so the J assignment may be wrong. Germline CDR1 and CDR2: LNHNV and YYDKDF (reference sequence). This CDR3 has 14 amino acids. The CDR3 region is CATSRDYTGAEQYF. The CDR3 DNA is TGTGCCACCAGCAGAGATTACACAGGGGCTGAGCAGTACTTC.

Here the CDR3 DNA reads TGTGCCACGTCTGCTTTTGAGGCACAGGCTCGGGAAAAACTGTTTTTT. This translates into CATSAFEAQAREKLFF. The V call is TRBV6-1, the J call TRBJ1-4, with D tentatively TRBD1 (5 bases). Per the germline V gene, CDR1 is MNHNS and CDR2 is SASEGT. This CDR3 has 16 residues. V lost 10 bases and J lost 8, with 26 bases in between.

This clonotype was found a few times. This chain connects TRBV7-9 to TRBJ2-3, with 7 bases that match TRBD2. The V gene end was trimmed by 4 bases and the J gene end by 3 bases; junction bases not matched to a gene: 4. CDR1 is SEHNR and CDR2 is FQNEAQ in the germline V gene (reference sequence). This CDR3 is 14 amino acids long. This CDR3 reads CASSWTSSTDTQYF. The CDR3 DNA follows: TGTGCCAGCAGCTGGACTAGTTCGACAGATACGCAGTATTTT.

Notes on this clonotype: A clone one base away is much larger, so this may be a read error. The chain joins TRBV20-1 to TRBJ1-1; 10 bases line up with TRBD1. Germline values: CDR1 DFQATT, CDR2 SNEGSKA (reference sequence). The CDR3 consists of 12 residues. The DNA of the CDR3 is TGCAGTGCGGAGGGACAGGGGAATTTAGCTCTCTTT. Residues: CSAEGQGNLALF.

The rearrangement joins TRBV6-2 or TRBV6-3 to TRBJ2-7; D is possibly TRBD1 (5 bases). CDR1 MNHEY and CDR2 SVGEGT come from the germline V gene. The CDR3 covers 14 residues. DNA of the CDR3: TGTGTCGCAACCCTGGGGCCTGATTCCTACGAGCAGTACTTC. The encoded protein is CVATLGPDSYEQYF.

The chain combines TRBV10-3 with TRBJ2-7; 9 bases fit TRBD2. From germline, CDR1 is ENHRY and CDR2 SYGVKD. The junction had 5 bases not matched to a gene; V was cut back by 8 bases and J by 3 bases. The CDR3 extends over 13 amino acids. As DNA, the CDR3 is TGTGCCATCGGGCTAGCGGGAAACTACGAGCAGTACTTC. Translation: CAIGLAGNYEQYF.

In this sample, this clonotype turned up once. CDR3 in amino acids: CASSLFTQFF. The CDR3, as DNA: TGTGCCAGCAGCCTTTTTACCCAGTTCTTC. V gene TRBV7-9 combines with J gene TRBJ2-1; no firm D call. Germline CDR1 is SEHNR and CDR2 is FQNEAQ (reference sequence). This CDR3 has 10 residues. V was shortened by 5 bases and J by 13 bases, with 9 bases between the two germline ends.

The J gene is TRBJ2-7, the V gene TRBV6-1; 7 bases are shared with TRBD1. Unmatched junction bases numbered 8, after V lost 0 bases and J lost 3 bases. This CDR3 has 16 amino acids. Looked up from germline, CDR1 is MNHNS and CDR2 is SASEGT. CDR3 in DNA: TGTGCCAGCAGTGAAGCAGGGGGCAAGGGTAACTACGAGCAGTACTTC. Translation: CASSEAGGKGNYEQYF.

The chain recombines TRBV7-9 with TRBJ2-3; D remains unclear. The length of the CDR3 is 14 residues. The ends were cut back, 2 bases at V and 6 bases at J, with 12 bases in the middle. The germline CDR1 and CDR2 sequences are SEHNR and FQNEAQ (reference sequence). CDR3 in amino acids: CASSLRLPSDTQYF. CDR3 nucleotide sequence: TGTGCCAGCAGCTTAAGGCTTCCTTCGGATACGCAGTATTTT.

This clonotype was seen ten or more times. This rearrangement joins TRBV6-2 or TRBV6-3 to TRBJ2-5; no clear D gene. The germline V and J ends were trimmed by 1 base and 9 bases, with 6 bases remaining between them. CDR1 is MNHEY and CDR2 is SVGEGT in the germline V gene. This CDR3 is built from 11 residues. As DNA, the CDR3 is TGTGCCAGCAGTTACTTTGGGTCCCAGTACTTC. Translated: CASSYFGSQYF.

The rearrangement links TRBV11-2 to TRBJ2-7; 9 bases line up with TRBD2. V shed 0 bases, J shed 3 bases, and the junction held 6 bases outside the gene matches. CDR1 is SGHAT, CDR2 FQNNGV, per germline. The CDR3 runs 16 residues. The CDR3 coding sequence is TGTGCCAGCAGCTTAGATCTCCTAGCGGGGTACTACGAGCAGTACTTC. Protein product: CASSLDLLAGYYEQYF.

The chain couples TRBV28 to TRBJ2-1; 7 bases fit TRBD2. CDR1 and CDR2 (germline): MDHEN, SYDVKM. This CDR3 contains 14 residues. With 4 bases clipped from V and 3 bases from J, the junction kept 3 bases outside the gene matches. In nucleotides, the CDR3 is TGTGCCAGCAGTTGGCGGGAGTTCTACAATGAGCAGTTCTTC. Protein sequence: CASSWREFYNEQFF. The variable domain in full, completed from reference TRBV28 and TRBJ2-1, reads DVKVTQSSRYLVKRTGEKVFLECVQDMDHENMFWYRQDPGLGLRLIYFSYDVKMKEKGDIPEGYSVSREKKERFSLILESASTNQTSMYLCASSWREFYNEQFFGPGTRLTVL.

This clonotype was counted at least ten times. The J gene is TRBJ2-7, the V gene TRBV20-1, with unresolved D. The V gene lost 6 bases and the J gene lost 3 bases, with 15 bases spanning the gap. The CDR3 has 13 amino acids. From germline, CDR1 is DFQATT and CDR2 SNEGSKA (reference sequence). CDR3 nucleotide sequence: TGCAGTGCCCCTTGGGCCCCCCGCTACGAGCAGTACTTC. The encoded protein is CSAPWAPRYEQYF.